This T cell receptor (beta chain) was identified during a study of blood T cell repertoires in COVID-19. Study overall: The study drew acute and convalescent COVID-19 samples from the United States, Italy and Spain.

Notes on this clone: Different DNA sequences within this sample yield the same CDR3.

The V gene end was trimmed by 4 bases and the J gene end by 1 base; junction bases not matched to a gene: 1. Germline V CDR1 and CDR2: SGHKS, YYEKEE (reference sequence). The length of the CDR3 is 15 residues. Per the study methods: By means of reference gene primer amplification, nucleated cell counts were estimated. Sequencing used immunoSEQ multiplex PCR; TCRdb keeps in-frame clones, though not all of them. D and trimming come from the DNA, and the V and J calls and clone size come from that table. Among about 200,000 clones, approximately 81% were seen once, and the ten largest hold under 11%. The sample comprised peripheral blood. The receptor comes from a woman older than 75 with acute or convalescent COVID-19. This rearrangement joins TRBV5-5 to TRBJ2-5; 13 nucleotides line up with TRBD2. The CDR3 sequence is CASSRTSGGQETQYF. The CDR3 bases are TGTGCCAGCAGCCGGACTAGCGGGGGCCAAGAGACCCAGTACTTC.